Below, 14 T cell receptor beta chains from the same sample are listed, as sequenced in a study of shared clonotypes between healthy human individuals. The data were produced by immunoSEQ multiplex PCR, yet TCRdb's version contains in-frame clones alone and is incomplete. The data show 2 million to 2.5 million clones, with roughly 90% seen just once and around 0.35% held by the top ten. Sequencing input: naive CD4+ T cells from PBMCs. Subset meaning: CD45RA+ positively selected. All receptors come from a man between 18 and 29 years old in good health. Some clones in this sample may be carry-over from other donors' samples.

This chain uses TRBV11-2 with TRBJ2-7, with 10 bases aligning to TRBD2. Unmatched junction bases numbered 10, after V lost 5 bases and J lost 9 bases. The CDR3 spans 14 residues. CDR1 is SGHAT and CDR2 is FQNNGV in the germline V gene. CDR3 in DNA: TGTGCCAGCAGCACTAGCGGGGCCTCGTTGCCGCAGTACTTC. It is translated as CASSTSGASLPQYF.

V is TRBV28 and J is TRBJ1-3; D uncertain. CDR1 is MDHEN and CDR2 is SYDVKM in the germline V gene. This CDR3 region has 13 residues. The DNA for the CDR3 is TGTGCTTCCAGCAACTTGGGGGGAAACACCATATATTTT. It codes for CASSNLGGNTIYF.

The chain uses TRBV5-1 and TRBJ1-1; weak D call: TRBD1 (5 bases). CDR1 and CDR2 (germline): SGHRS, YFSETQ. The length of the CDR3 is 16 residues. V lost 0 bases to trimming and J lost 6 bases, with 18 bases between them. The CDR3 spells CASSLEYGPLGAEAFF. CDR3 coding DNA: TGCGCCAGCAGCTTGGAATACGGCCCTTTGGGGGCTGAAGCTTTCTTT.

The V and J genes are TRBV7-3 and TRBJ2-5; TRBD1 or TRBD2 may be the D gene (5 bases each). Germline V gives CDR1 SGHTA, CDR2 FQGTGA. This CDR3 contains 14 residues. V lost 5 bases to trimming and J lost 5 bases, with 15 bases between them. The CDR3 protein is CASSTGVRGETQYF. The CDR3 DNA reads TGTGCCAGCAGCACCGGGGTGAGGGGCGAGACCCAGTACTTC. The full variable domain, its missing parts supplied by reference TRBV7-3 and TRBJ2-5, is GAGVSQTPSNKVTEKGKYVELRCDPISGHTALYWYRQSLGQGPEFLIYFQGTGAADDSGLPNDRFFAVRPEGSVSTLKIQRTERGDSAVYLCASSTGVRGETQYFGPGTRLLVL.

This chain links TRBV28 with TRBJ2-3, with D uncertain. Germline lookup yields CDR1 MDHEN and CDR2 SYDVKM. CDR3 size: 13 residues. V gave up 6 bases and J gave up 0 bases, with 7 bases separating them. CDR3 protein: CASSQSSTDTQYF. In DNA form, the CDR3 reads TGTGCCAGCAGCCAATCTAGCACAGATACGCAGTATTTT.

In regard to this clone: The same CDR3 can be traced to other DNA sequences in this sample. This chain uses TRBV28 with TRBJ1-5, with 10 bases that match TRBD1. Germline CDR1 is MDHEN and CDR2 is SYDVKM. V lost 6 bases to trimming and J lost 6 bases; unmatched junction nucleotides: 5. This CDR3 comprises 14 residues. The CDR3 spells CASSRQGAVQPQHF. The CDR3 DNA follows: TGTGCCAGCAGCCGACAGGGGGCGGTTCAGCCCCAGCATTTT.

The rearrangement uses TRBV6-1 and TRBJ2-2, with D perhaps given as TRBD1 or TRBD2 (5 bases each). The ends were cut back, 0 bases at V and 8 bases at J, with 19 bases in the middle. The CDR3 is 17 amino acids. Germline V gene data show CDR1 as MNHNS and CDR2 as SASEGT. Written as DNA, the CDR3 is TGTGCCAGCAGTGAAGCGGGCTTGGGACCTTCCTCGGGGGAGCTGTTTTTT. Its translation: CASSEAGLGPSSGELFF.

About this clone: The same CDR3 is also encoded by other DNA sequences in this sample. The CDR3, as DNA: TGCGCCAGCAGCCGCGACTACGAGCAGTACTTC. Protein: CASSRDYEQYF. This chain connects TRBV5-1 to TRBJ2-7; unclear D gene. Trimming took 4 bases from V and 3 from J, leaving 5 bases between them. Germline V gene sequence: CDR1 SGHRS, CDR2 YFSETQ. The CDR3 contains 11 residues.

The CDR3 loop is CASSFLHQGPKETQYF. DNA for the CDR3: TGTGCCAGCAGTTTCCTCCACCAGGGACCTAAAGAGACCCAGTACTTC. This chain joins TRBV28 and TRBJ2-5; D possibly uses TRBD1 or TRBD2 (5 bases each). This CDR3 comprises 16 residues. Germline values: CDR1 MDHEN, CDR2 SYDVKM. Trimming took off 3 bases at V and 3 bases at J, with 17 bases between the two ends. The variable domain in full, completed from reference TRBV28 and TRBJ2-5, reads DVKVTQSSRYLVKRTGEKVFLECVQDMDHENMFWYRQDPGLGLRLIYFSYDVKMKEKGDIPEGYSVSREKKERFSLILESASTNQTSMYLCASSFLHQGPKETQYFGPGTRLLVL.

The table lists this clone with a count of one. This chain connects TRBV11-2 to TRBJ1-5, with D uncertain. Germline V lookup: CDR1 SGHAT, CDR2 FQNNGV. The CDR3 totals 13 residues. V lost 0 bases and J 6 bases, leaving 6 bases between the germline ends. The CDR3 loop reads CASSLDQVQPQHF. Here the CDR3 DNA reads TGTGCCAGCAGCTTAGATCAAGTTCAGCCCCAGCATTTT.

For this clone: The junction shows a germline mismatch at one end, possibly a read error. The chain employs TRBV2 and TRBJ2-2; 8 nucleotides line up with TRBD2. The CDR3 runs 14 residues. CDR1 and CDR2 from the germline V gene are SNHLY and FYNNEI. The CDR3 is CASSVGGRPGGLFF. The CDR3, as DNA: TGTGCCAGCAGTGTAGGCGGGAGGCCCGGGGGGCTGTTTTTT.

The V call is TRBV7-2, the J call TRBJ2-3; D not certain. V lost 6 bases and J 5 bases, leaving 9 bases between the germline ends. From germline, CDR1 is SGHTA and CDR2 FQGNSA. This CDR3 comprises 12 residues. CDR3 sequence reads: CASSSSLDTQYF. The CDR3 DNA reads as TGTGCCAGCAGTTCCTCGTTAGATACGCAGTATTTT.

This clone was detected once. The rearrangement uses TRBV5-1 and TRBJ2-1; 10 nucleotides match TRBD2. The CDR3 covers 16 residues. J was trimmed by 1 base and V by 7 bases; bases with no gene match: 8. In germline, CDR1 is SGHRS, CDR2 YFSETQ. CDR3 in amino acids: CASGQREGGSYNEQFF. CDR3 sequence (DNA): TGCGCCAGCGGCCAGCGGGAGGGGGGGTCCTACAATGAGCAGTTCTTC.

The V gene is TRBV9, the J gene TRBJ2-1; no reliable D call. Deletions cut 1 base from V and 10 bases from J, with 12 bases between. The CDR3 is 13 amino acids. Germline assignment: CDR1 SGDLS and CDR2 YYNGEE. The CDR3 DNA is TGTGCCAGCAGCGTAACCCCCCCGGCGGAGCAGTTCTTC. Its protein product is CASSVTPPAEQFF.